The 20 T cell receptor beta chains given below trace back to one sample, sequenced in a study of tumor and adjacent non-tumor tissue in lung cancer. No cell sorting was done before RNA was extracted from the tissue. The library came from three nested PCR rounds adapted from ARM-PCR protocols. TCRdb ran MiXCR on the multiplex PCR reads and lists one entry per CDR3 protein. The sample yields about 80,000 distinct CDR3 sequences, around 70% seen once. Sequencing used lung tumor tissue. The receptors here all came from a woman in her 70s with non-small cell lung cancer.

Regarding this clonotype: The junction does not match germline at one end; this may be a read error. The chain recombines TRBV19 with TRBJ1-5, with TRBD1 identical over 7 bases. The germline V gene has CDR1 LNHDA and CDR2 SQIVND (reference sequence). There are 17 residues in the CDR3. The CDR3 loop reads CASIGLPKGGRNQLQHF. CDR3 DNA: TGTGCCAGTATAGGGCTTCCAAAAGGGGGCCGTAATCAGCTCCAGCATTTT.

This clonotype was counted at least ten times. This chain uses TRBV6-1 with TRBJ2-1; D ambiguous. The CDR3 extends over 13 amino acids. V was trimmed by 4 bases and J by 5 bases, leaving 9 bases between them. Germline V gene sequence: CDR1 MNHNS, CDR2 SASEGT. CDR3 DNA: TGTGCCAGCAGTGTTGACGGCAACAATGAGCAGTTCTTC. It codes for CASSVDGNNEQFF.

Details on this clonotype: The conserved closing phenylalanine or tryptophan is absent in this CDR3, likely reflecting a read error. The limits of the CDR3 on the DNA are not certain, so only TCRdb's listed CDR3 is given. J is TRBJ2-7 and V is TRBV11-1; the table's TRBD2 call for D was not verified on the DNA. Germline-derived CDR1 and CDR2 are SGHAT and FQDESV (reference sequence). Counting both end residues, the CDR3 totals 14 amino acids. CDR3 in amino acids: CTSSLTSWSYEQYL.

Turning to this clonotype: Relative to the germline gene, one junction end is altered; a read error may explain this. CDR3 residues: CASSVRNTGGLFF. CDR3 in DNA: TGTGCCAGCAGTGTGAGGAACACCGGGGGGCTGTTTTTT. The V call is TRBV28, the J call TRBJ2-2; D perhaps matches TRBD2 (6 bases). Germline V gene sequence: CDR1 MDHEN, CDR2 SYDVKM. This CDR3 region has 13 residues.

Comments on this clonotype: The CDR3 end shows no conserved phenylalanine or tryptophan, and so a read error is likely. CDR3 amino acids: CASKDRDSSRNTIYL. The DNA of the CDR3 is TGTGCCAGCAAGGACAGGGACAGCTCTCGAAACACCATATATCTT. The chain recombines TRBV6-6 with TRBJ1-3; TRBD1 aligns across 8 bases. Germline V gene data show CDR1 as MNHNY and CDR2 as SVGAGI (reference sequence). There are 15 residues in the CDR3.

In regard to this clonotype: Sequence at one end of the junction differs from germline and may be a read error. The chain uses TRBV28 and TRBJ1-2, with TRBD1 matching 8 bases. The CDR3 contains 17 residues. Germline V gives CDR1 MDHEN, CDR2 SYDVKM. DNA of the CDR3: TGTGCCAGCAGTTTGTTCGGGACAGGAAAAATAAACTATGGCTACATCTTC. This translates into CASSLFGTGKINYGYIF.

Concerning this clonotype: A read error may produce the germline difference seen at one junction end. The chain has TRBV6-1 and TRBJ2-1; D is unresolved. The germline V gene has CDR1 MNHNS and CDR2 SASEGT. The CDR3 loop spans 14 amino acids. This CDR3 reads CANSEIDTCNEQFF. CDR3 in DNA: TGTGCCAACAGTGAAATCGACACCTGCAATGAGCAGTTCTTC.

As concerns this clonotype: Germline is not matched at one junction end, which may reflect a read error. The chain carries TRBV29-1 and TRBJ1-3; 7 nucleotides agree with TRBD1. This CDR3 contains 14 residues. Per germline, CDR1 SQVTM and CDR2 ANQGSEA. In DNA form, the CDR3 reads TGCAGCGCGTTCGGGACAGACTCTGGAAAGACCATATATTTT. The encoded protein is CSAFGTDSGKTIYF.

This clonotype was found once. The junction does not match germline at one end; this may be a read error. The genes are TRBV20-1 and TRBJ2-1; D gene unclear. The CDR3 loop spans 15 amino acids. CDR1 is DFQATT and CDR2 is SNEGSKA in the germline V gene (reference sequence). The CDR3 reads CSARLGGVVHNKQFF. For the CDR3, the DNA is TGCAGTGCTAGGCTCGGCGGAGTTGTCCACAATAAGCAGTTCTTC.

With respect to this clonotype: Since the CDR3 does not end with the conserved phenylalanine or tryptophan, this likely comes from a read error. The chain recombines TRBV30 with TRBJ1-2; D gene unclear. CDR1 GTSNPN and CDR2 SVGIG come from the germline V gene (reference sequence). V was shortened by 4 bases and J by 8 bases, with 20 bases between the two germline ends. The CDR3 contains 14 residues. CDR3 nucleotides: TGTGCCTGGATCCCTATTTATCGAGAAGTAGGCTACACCTTA. Protein: CAWIPIYREVGYTL.

The chain uses TRBV9 and TRBJ2-1, with TRBD1 identical over 7 bases. CDR1 is SGDLS, CDR2 YYNGEE, per germline. The CDR3 is 16 amino acids. Germline trimming cut 0 bases from V and 6 bases from J; bases unmatched to any gene: 9. CDR3: CASSVVEGGVFNEQFF. CDR3 sequence (DNA): TGTGCCAGCAGCGTAGTCGAAGGGGGCGTTTTCAATGAGCAGTTCTTC.

Regarding this clonotype: This may stem from a read error, because a much larger clone lies one nucleotide away. J is TRBJ1-5 and V is TRBV6-1; D may be TRBD1 (5 bases). Per the germline V gene, CDR1 is MNHNS and CDR2 is SASEGT. This CDR3 is 13 amino acids long. In DNA form, the CDR3 reads TGTGTCTGCAGCGACAGTATGGGCCAGCCCCAGCATTTT. Translation: CVCSDSMGQPQHF.

This clonotype was detected once. Relative to the germline gene, one junction end is altered; a read error may explain this. The chain couples TRBV10-1 to TRBJ2-5, with TRBD2 matching over 10 bases. Looked up from germline, CDR1 is WNHNN and CDR2 is SYGVQD (reference sequence). The CDR3 sequence is 16 residues long. The CDR3 nucleotides read TGCGACAGCAGTGAGTCGAGAGGACTAGCGGAAGAGACCCAATACTTC. It encodes CDSSESRGLAEETQYF.

About this clonotype: At one boundary the junction diverges from the germline segment, which might be a read error. The genes are TRBV5-6 and TRBJ2-3; unclear D gene. CDR1 SGHDT and CDR2 YYEEEE come from the germline V gene. The CDR3 consists of 16 residues. DNA for the CDR3: TGTGCCAGTAGCTTGGGTTCCGTATTTCGCACAGATACGCAGTATTTT. Protein product: CASSLGSVFRTDTQYF.

A word on this clonotype: This may be a read error: a much more frequent sequence differs by one nucleotide. V is TRBV28 and J is TRBJ1-3, with D possibly TRBD1 on 5 matching bases. CDR3 size: 15 residues. Germline V gene data show CDR1 as MDHEN and CDR2 as SYDVKM. CDR3 coding DNA: TGTGTCAGCAGCCCGACAGTCATCTCTGGAAACACCATATATTTT. The encoded protein is CVSSPTVISGNTIYF.

Notes on this clonotype: A clone one base away is much larger, so this may be a read error. This CDR3 is missing its conserved last phenylalanine or tryptophan, likely due to a read error. The chain couples TRBV5-6 to TRBJ1-1; D possibly corresponds to TRBD1 (5 bases). Germline values: CDR1 SGHDT, CDR2 YYEEEE. V was pared by 4 bases and J by 1 base, with 8 bases between. This CDR3 comprises 13 residues. Written as DNA, the CDR3 is TGTGCCAGCAGCCTTGACAGGAACACTGAAGCTTTCATT. Amino acid sequence: CASSLDRNTEAFI.

The table lists this clonotype with a few counts. A single base separates this from a much larger clone, so it may be a read error. CDR3 residues: CASSNGGMGENVQYF. The CDR3 nucleotides read TGTGCCAGTTCGAATGGGGGAATGGGGGAAAACGTTCAGTACTTC. The rearrangement joins TRBV28 to TRBJ2-4; D may correspond to TRBD1 or TRBD2 (5 bases each). In germline, CDR1 is MDHEN, CDR2 SYDVKM. The CDR3 totals 15 residues.

On this clonotype itself: This CDR3 is missing its conserved last phenylalanine or tryptophan, likely due to a read error. The genes are TRBV29-1 and TRBJ2-7, with TRBD2 as a possible D gene (5 bases). The germline V gene encodes CDR1 SQVTM and CDR2 ANQGSEA. The CDR3 loop spans 13 amino acids. CDR3 nucleotide sequence: TGCAGCGTTAGGGTTAGCGCCTCCTACGGGCAGTACCTC. It codes for CSVRVSASYGQYL.

The V gene is TRBV12-3 or TRBV12-4, the J gene TRBJ2-6; tentatively, D is TRBD2 (5 bases). The CDR3 loop spans 18 amino acids. V lost 7 bases, J lost 5 bases, and 24 bases lay in between. The CDR3 region has the DNA TGTGCCAGCACCCTCCGAGCAGCATGCTCGGGATGGGCCAACGTCCTGACTTTC. This gives the protein CASTLRAACSGWANVLTF.

In the case of this clonotype: One junction end does not reproduce the germline sequence, and a read error may be involved. The V call is TRBV12-3 or TRBV12-4, the J call TRBJ2-1, with D perhaps TRBD1 or TRBD2 (5 bases each). The CDR3 consists of 15 residues. The CDR3 DNA is TGTGCCAGCTGTTTCGCCGGGGCTAGCTTCAATGAGCAGTTCTTC. Its translation: CASCFAGASFNEQFF.